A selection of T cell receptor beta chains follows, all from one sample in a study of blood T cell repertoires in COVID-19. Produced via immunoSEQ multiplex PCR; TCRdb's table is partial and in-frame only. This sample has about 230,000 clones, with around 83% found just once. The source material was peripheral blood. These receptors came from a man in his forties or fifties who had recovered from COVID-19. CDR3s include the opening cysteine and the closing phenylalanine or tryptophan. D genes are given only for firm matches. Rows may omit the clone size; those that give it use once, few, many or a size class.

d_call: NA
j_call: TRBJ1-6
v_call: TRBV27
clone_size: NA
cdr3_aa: CASSTLNSPLHF
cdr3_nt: TGTGCCAGCAGTACTCTGAATTCACCCCTCCACTTT

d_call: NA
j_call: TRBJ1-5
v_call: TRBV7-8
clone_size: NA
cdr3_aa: CASSLRGRAAYSNQPQHF
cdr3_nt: TGTGCCAGCAGCTTACGAGGCAGGGCCGCCTATAGCAATCAGCCCCAGCATTTT

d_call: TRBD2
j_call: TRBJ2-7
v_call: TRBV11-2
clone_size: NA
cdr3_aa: CASSLTSGSFYEQYF
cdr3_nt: TGTGCCAGCAGCTTGACTAGCGGGAGTTTCTACGAGCAGTACTTC

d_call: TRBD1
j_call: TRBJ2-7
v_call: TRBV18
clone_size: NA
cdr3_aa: CASSPYEAGGFDEQYF
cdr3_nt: TGTGCCAGCTCACCATACGAGGCAGGGGGTTTTGACGAGCAGTACTTC

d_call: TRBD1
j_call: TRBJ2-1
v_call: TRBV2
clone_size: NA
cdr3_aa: CASGTGEANEQFF
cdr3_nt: TGTGCCAGCGGGACAGGGGAGGCAAATGAGCAGTTCTTC

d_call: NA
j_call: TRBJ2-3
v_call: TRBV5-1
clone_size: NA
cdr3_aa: CASSSGLDASTDTQYF
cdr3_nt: TGCGCCAGCAGCTCGGGACTGGATGCCAGCACAGATACGCAGTATTTT

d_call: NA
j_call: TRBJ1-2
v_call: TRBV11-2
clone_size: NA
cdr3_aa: CASSLTDSHYGYTF
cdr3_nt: TGTGCCAGCAGCTTAACCGACAGCCACTATGGCTACACCTTC

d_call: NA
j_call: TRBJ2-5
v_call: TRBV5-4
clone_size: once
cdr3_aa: CASSPIKQETQYF
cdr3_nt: TGTGCCAGCAGCCCTATCAAACAAGAGACCCAGTACTTC

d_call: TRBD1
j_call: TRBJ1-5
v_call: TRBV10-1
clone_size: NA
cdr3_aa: CASSNQGAYNQPQHF
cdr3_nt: TGCGCCAGCAGCAACCAGGGGGCCTACAATCAGCCCCAGCATTTT

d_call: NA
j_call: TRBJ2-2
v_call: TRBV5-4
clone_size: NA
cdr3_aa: CASSLGSGQTNTGELFF
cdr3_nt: TGTGCCAGCAGCTTGGGGTCAGGGCAGACTAACACCGGGGAGCTGTTTTTT

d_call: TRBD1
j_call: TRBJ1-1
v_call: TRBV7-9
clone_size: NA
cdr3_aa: CASSKQGVTEAFF
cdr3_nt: TGTGCCAGCAGCAAACAGGGGGTCACTGAAGCTTTCTTT

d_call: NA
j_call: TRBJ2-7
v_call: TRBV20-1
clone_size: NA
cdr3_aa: CSASNPGYEQYF
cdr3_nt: TGCAGTGCTAGTAATCCCGGTTACGAGCAGTACTTC

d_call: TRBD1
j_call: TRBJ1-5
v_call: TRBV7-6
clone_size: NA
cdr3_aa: CASSSGQGAAVGNQPQHF
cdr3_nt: TGTGCCAGCAGCTCGGGACAGGGGGCGGCGGTTGGCAATCAGCCCCAGCATTTT

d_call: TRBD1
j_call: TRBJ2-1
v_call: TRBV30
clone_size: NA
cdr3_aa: CAWSGQRDNEQFF
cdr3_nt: TGTGCCTGGTCGGGACAGAGAGACAATGAGCAGTTCTTC

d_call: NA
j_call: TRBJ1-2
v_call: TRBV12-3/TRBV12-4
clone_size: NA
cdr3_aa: CASSFSRQDGYTF
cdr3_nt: TGTGCCAGCAGTTTCTCCCGCCAGGATGGCTACACCTTC

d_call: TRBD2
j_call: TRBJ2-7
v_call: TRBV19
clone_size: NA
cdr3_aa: CASPLGLREKEQYF
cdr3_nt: TGTGCCAGTCCCTTGGGTTTGCGGGAGAAGGAGCAGTACTTC

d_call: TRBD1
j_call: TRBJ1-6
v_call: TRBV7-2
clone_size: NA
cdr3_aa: CASSFRQSRQGASPLHF
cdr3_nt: TGTGCCAGCAGCTTCCGTCAAAGTAGGCAGGGGGCTTCACCCCTCCACTTT

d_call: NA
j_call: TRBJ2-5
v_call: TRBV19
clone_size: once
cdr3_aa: CASSITSGDQETQYF
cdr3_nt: TGTGCCAGTAGTATAACTTCGGGGGACCAAGAGACCCAGTACTTC

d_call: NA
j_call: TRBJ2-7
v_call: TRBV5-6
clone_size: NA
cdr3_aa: CASSPIGPGQLARAGQYF
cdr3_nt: TGTGCCAGCAGTCCGATCGGCCCGGGACAACTAGCGCGGGCTGGGCAGTACTTC

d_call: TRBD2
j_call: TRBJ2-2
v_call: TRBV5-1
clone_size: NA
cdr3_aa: CASSLGLAGGNTGELFF
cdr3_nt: TGCGCCAGCAGCTTGGGACTAGCGGGGGGTAACACCGGGGAGCTGTTTTTT